The entry that follows covers one T cell receptor beta chain sequence. This specimen comes from a study of cytomegalovirus exposure and HLA in healthy donors. In germline, CDR1 is PRHDT, CDR2 FYEKMQ (reference sequence). Trimming took off 5 bases at V and 0 bases at J, with 10 bases between the two ends. The CDR3 has 15 amino acids. Use of 60 Vbeta and 13 Jbeta primers characterized the PCR. Assay used: immunoSEQ multiplex PCR; TCRdb lists only in-frame clones, some missing. The sample includes roughly 180,000 clones, roughly 85% of them seen just once. The receptor comes from a man aged 30-40 years in good health and CMV-seronegative. The sequenced material came from PBMCs. The chain recombines TRBV13 with TRBJ1-4; D possibly corresponds to TRBD1 (5 bases). The CDR3 spells CASSPRTSTNEKLFF. For the CDR3, the DNA is TGTGCCAGCAGCCCCCGGACATCAACTAATGAAAAACTGTTTTTT.